This T cell receptor (beta chain) comes out of a study of blood T cell repertoires in COVID-19. As for the study in general: Samples of COVID-19 (acute and convalescent) were obtained from the United States, Italy and Spain.

Methods used by the authors: Amplification of reference gene primers provided the estimated nucleated cell counts. Sequenced by immunoSEQ multiplex PCR; TCRdb stores in-frame clones only, minus some. The DNA was the basis for D and trimming; V, J and clone size are from that table. The sample lists roughly 45,000 clones; 75% to 90% were seen once. V dropped 3 bases and J dropped 5 bases, with 10 bases sitting between them. Germline CDR1 reads SGHAT; CDR2 reads FQNNGV. The length of the CDR3 is 14 residues. This chain uses TRBV11-2 with TRBJ1-4, with no clear D. Sample: peripheral blood. The source of this sequence is a human donor in a cohort sampled during active COVID-19. CDR3 in DNA: TGTGCCAGCAGCTTTAAGTGGAGCAATGAAAAACTGTTTTTT. Protein product: CASSFKWSNEKLFF.